The clone carrying this T cell receptor beta chain came up a few times. This sample is drawn from a study of OX40 agonist ivuxolimab in advanced cancers. Study summary: Mean age approximately 55 years, range about 23 to 79; about 85% male.

Repertoires were generated with immunoSEQ multiplex PCR, while TCRdb's copy carries only in-frame clones and drops some. The table lists approximately 49,000 clones, about 81% of them singletons, with around 1.1% in the top ten. The CDR3 totals 17 residues. The V gene end was trimmed by 0 bases and the J gene end by 2 bases; junction bases not matched to a gene: 9. J is TRBJ1-2 and V is TRBV23-1; 7 bases line up with TRBD1. TRBV23-1 is an open reading frame, and its role is uncertain. Sequencing used CD4+ or CD8+ T cells sorted from blood, obtained in a trial of the OX40 agonist ivuxolimab. This TCR came from an adult with an advanced solid tumor such as melanoma, head and neck, liver or kidney cancer. For the CDR3, the DNA is TGCGCCAGCAGTCAATCGATCTGGGACAGAAAAAACTATGGCTACACCTTC. Translating gives CASSQSIWDRKNYGYTF.